Listed below are T cell receptor beta chains from one sample, sequenced in a study of blood T cell repertoires in COVID-19. Generated by immunoSEQ multiplex PCR, the TCRdb table keeps only in-frame clones and is missing some. The data show approximately 220,000 clones, about 86% seen once. Material: PBMCs or T cells enriched from blood (not recorded which). The receptor set was obtained from a woman aged 40 to 50 with acute COVID-19. Both conserved end residues are part of each CDR3. The D gene is left open where the match is weak. A clone size is listed for some rows: how often the clone was seen (once, few, many), or a class if it is expanded.

V gene,clone size,D gene,J gene,CDR3 protein,CDR3 DNA
TRBV3-1/TRBV3-2,.,TRBD2,TRBJ2-1,CASSPSSGGANEQFF,TGTGCCAGCAGCCCGTCTAGCGGGGGGGCAAATGAGCAGTTCTTC
TRBV7-9,.,TRBD2,TRBJ2-1,CASSLRTSGSNEQFF,TGTGCCAGCAGCTTAAGGACTAGCGGGAGCAATGAGCAGTTCTTC
TRBV29-1,.,.,TRBJ1-1,CSVVGGRWDTEAFF,TGCAGCGTTGTCGGGGGGCGCTGGGACACTGAAGCTTTCTTT
TRBV7-9,.,TRBD1,TRBJ2-2,CASSRQGASGELFF,TGTGCCAGCAGCCGACAGGGGGCGAGCGGGGAGCTGTTTTTT
TRBV21-1,few,.,TRBJ1-3,CASSRERGPLFGNTIYF,TGTGCCAGCAGCAGGGAAAGGGGGCCTCTATTTGGAAACACCATATATTTT
TRBV30,.,.,TRBJ2-1,CAWKSFHRREQFF,TGTGCCTGGAAGTCCTTCCATCGGCGGGAGCAGTTCTTC
TRBV6-5,.,.,TRBJ2-5,CASRRTHQETQYF,TGTGCCAGCAGGAGGACACACCAAGAGACCCAGTACTTC
TRBV25-1,few,.,TRBJ1-4,CASSAPGKSTNEKLFF,TGTGCCAGCAGTGCCCCAGGGAAATCAACTAATGAAAAACTGTTTTTT
TRBV7-8,.,.,TRBJ1-3,CASSLSAGSGNTIYF,TGTGCCAGCAGCTTATCAGCAGGGTCCGGAAACACCATATATTTT
TRBV2,.,TRBD1,TRBJ1-2,CASSETRQGDGYTF,TGTGCCAGCAGTGAAACCAGACAGGGGGATGGCTACACCTTC
TRBV30,.,TRBD2,TRBJ2-7,CAWNRGGSYEQYF,TGTGCCTGGAATCGGGGGGGCTCCTACGAGCAGTACTTC
TRBV3-1/TRBV3-2,.,TRBD1,TRBJ2-2,CASRDRGLNTGELFF,TGTGCCAGCAGGGACAGGGGCCTAAACACCGGGGAGCTGTTTTTT